This T cell receptor beta chain emerged from a study of T cell responses to AZD1222 COVID-19 vaccine. This clone was counted only a few times. Its target is unknown. Sequencing used immunoSEQ multiplex PCR; TCRdb keeps in-frame clones, though not all of them. The data show roughly 150,000 clones, about 87% seen once. CDR3 length equals 15 residues. V lost 4 bases, J lost 5 bases, and 18 bases lay in between. Germline V gives CDR1 SGHDT, CDR2 YYEEEE. General observations from the study: Reportedly, nearly half the spike-specific TCRs target unmutated variant regions. Spike-specific TCR breadth and depth rose after two AZD1222 doses. At baseline, just five to seven AZD1222 recipients tested seropositive. Clonal diversity may have been underestimated in mostly white British donors.

Material: peripheral blood, obtained 28 days after the second AZD1222 dose. V and J are TRBV5-6 and TRBJ1-1; D is undetermined. This receptor was obtained from an adult who received the AZD1222 COVID-19 vaccine. CDR3 nucleotide sequence: TGTGCCAGCAGCCGATCTAGGACCCTGAGGACTGAAGCTTTCTTT. Its translation: CASSRSRTLRTEAFF.